This T cell receptor (beta chain) was recovered during a study of OX40 agonist ivuxolimab in advanced cancers. This clone is a singleton in its sample. TCRdb's table, derived via immunoSEQ multiplex PCR, lists solely in-frame clones and lacks some. The table lists some 75,000 clones, approximately 86% of them singletons. The sequencing here drew on CD4+ or CD8+ T cells sorted from blood, taken in a trial of the OX40 agonist ivuxolimab. This TCR came from an adult with an advanced solid tumor such as melanoma, head and neck, liver or kidney cancer.

CDR3 in amino acids: CASSQDQTGETKNIQYF. In DNA, the CDR3 is TGCGCCAGCAGCCAAGACCAGACAGGGGAGACCAAAAACATTCAGTACTTC. This chain uses TRBV4-1 with TRBJ2-4; 8 positions agree with TRBD1. V gave up 0 bases and J gave up 2 bases; unmatched junction bases: 6. CDR1 and CDR2 from the germline V gene are MGHRA and YSYEKL. This CDR3 is 17 amino acids long.